This T cell receptor beta chain was sequenced for a study of blood T cell repertoires in COVID-19. As for the study in general: Sources were T cells, B-cell-depleted T cells, or PBMCs; the material itself was cDNA or gDNA.

This CDR3 comprises 19 residues. Trimming removed 6 bases from V and 0 bases from J, with 23 bases in between. CDR1 and CDR2 (germline): MNHEY, SMNVEV (reference sequence). In assigning cohorts, the study relied on participant-reported clinical history. Original data processing: Amplification of reference gene primers was used by the study to estimate nucleated cell counts. The table came from immunoSEQ multiplex PCR; TCRdb's copy has only in-frame clones and leaves some out. That table is the source of V, J and clone size, and D and trimming were worked out from the DNA. This table has about 240,000 clones, approximately 86% appearing once.

The genes are TRBV27 and TRBJ2-2, with a tentative D call TRBD1 (5 bases). This receptor was identified in a woman aged 40-49 years with acute COVID-19. The sequencing sample was made of PBMCs or T cells enriched from blood (not recorded which). The CDR3 bases are TGTGCCAGCAGAGACATTATAGGACATCAAAACCCGAACACCGGGGAGCTGTTTTTT. Amino acid sequence: CASRDIIGHQNPNTGELFF.